This T cell receptor beta chain was recovered during a study of CD8+CD57+ T cells in acquired aplastic anemia (dated by TCRdb to about 2018). Study-wide context: Extracted DNA from sorted CD4+ and CD8+ cells averaged 3.2 ug, ranging from about 0.17 to 30 ug. A CD8+CD57+ expansion meant a frequency higher than the mean frequency seen in healthy subjects. Results the study describes overall, beyond this receptor: Around 30 CD8+ CDR3 sequences were shared between patients and controls but appeared highly expressed in patients and within their immunodominant clones. Between patients and healthy controls, no significant difference in CD8+ Simpson's diversity was found (P=0.060).

CDR1 and CDR2, per the germline V gene (reference sequence), are SEHNR and FQNEAQ. The CDR3 runs 16 amino acids, cysteine and phenylalanine included. The read is trimmed to its CDR3 DNA, 48 bases read in frame from base 1. Expansion of CD8+CD57+ cells had been shown by flow cytometry in the patients chosen for sequencing. Severe acquired aplastic anemia was diagnosed in all patients according to International Study of Aplastic Anemia and Agranulocytosis and Camitta criteria. No therapy had been received by the patients at the time of blood sampling. In the study, sorted CD4+ and CD8+ blood T cells from patients with severe aplastic anemia and from healthy subjects underwent deep sequencing of TCR repertoires. Patients were enrolled in the USA under clinicaltrials.gov protocols 00001620, 01623167, 00001397, 00071045, 00081523 and 00961064. Ficoll-Paque density gradient centrifugation was used to isolate peripheral blood mononuclear cells. Before DNA extraction, CD4+ and CD8+ T cells were sorted by FACS or by magnetic beads.

Profiling of TCR beta VDJ combinations and CDR3 sequences used genomic DNA as the template. An Illumina HiSeq 2000 was the platform used for TCR repertoire sequencing. The authors' pipeline ran thus. TRBV/TRBJ rearrangement plots, CDR3 size and DJ length profiles, and Simpson's diversity index were used to assess repertoires. Whichever DNA sequence was most abundant in the deep sequencing data was defined as the immunodominant clone. CDR3 amino acid sequences were screened for sharing across subjects and compared with published repertoires and the VDJdb database. In-frame beta chains were kept once TCRdb had trimmed the public reads at Q25 with fastp and called clones with MiXCR. Under each unique CDR3 protein, matching rows form one entry showing the most common genes and DNA. These V and J calls derive from TCRdb rather than the authors' analysis. The table for this sample lists 150,000 or so distinct CDR3 sequences; roughly 50% of them were counted only once. Roughly 30% of the sample is taken by the ten largest.

The sample holds a few counts of this clonotype. There is no known antigen for this receptor. This clone may be a read error of a much larger clone one base away. This sequence was found in a human donor with aplastic anemia. In this chain, TRBV7-9 is recombined with TRBJ1-1, and perhaps TRBD1 as D gene, on 6 matching bases. The sample comprised sorted CD4+, CD8+, or CD8+CD57+ T cells (not recorded which) from PBMCs. The nucleotides read TGTGCCAGCGGCTTGGGGTGGGGAGGCAGGGGCACTGAAGCTTTCTTT. This sequence encodes CASGLGWGGRGTEAFF.